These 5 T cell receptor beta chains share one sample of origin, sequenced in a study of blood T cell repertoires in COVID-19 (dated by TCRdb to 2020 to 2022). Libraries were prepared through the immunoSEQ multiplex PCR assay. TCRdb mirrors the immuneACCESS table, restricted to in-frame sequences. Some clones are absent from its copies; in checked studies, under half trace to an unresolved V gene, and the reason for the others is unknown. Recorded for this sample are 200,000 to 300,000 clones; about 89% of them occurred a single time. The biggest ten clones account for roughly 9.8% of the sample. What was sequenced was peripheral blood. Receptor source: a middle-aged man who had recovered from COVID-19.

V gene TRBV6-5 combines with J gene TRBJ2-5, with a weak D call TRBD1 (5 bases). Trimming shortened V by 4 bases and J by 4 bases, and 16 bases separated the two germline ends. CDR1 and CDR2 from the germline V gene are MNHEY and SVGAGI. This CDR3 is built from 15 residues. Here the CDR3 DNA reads TGTGCCAGCAGTTCCCTCCAGGGTTTCGGAGAGACCCAGTACTTC. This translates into CASSSLQGFGETQYF.

CDR3 region: CASRKAGGGYEQYF. CDR3 bases: TGTGCCAGCAGGAAAGCGGGAGGGGGGTACGAGCAGTACTTC. J is TRBJ2-7 and V is TRBV7-2; 10 bases line up with TRBD2. Germline V gene lookup returns CDR1 SGHTA and CDR2 FQGNSA. This CDR3 spans 14 amino acids. The V segment lost 6 bases and the J segment 4 bases; nucleotides outside the gene matches: 6.

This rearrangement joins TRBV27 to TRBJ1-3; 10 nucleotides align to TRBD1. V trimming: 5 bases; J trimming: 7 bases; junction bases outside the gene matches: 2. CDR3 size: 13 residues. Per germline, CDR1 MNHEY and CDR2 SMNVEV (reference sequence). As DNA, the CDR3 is TGTGCCAGCAGTCGACAGGGGGCCAACACCATATATTTT. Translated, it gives CASSRQGANTIYF.

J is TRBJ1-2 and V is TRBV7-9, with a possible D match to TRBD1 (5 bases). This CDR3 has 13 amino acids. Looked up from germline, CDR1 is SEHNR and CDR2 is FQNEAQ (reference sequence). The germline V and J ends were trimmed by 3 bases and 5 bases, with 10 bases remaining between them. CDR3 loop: CASSFEGAYGYTF. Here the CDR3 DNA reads TGTGCCAGCAGCTTTGAAGGGGCTTATGGCTACACCTTC.

As DNA, the CDR3 is TGTGCCAGCAGCCCCCGGACAGGGGTGGCGAACACTGAAGCTTTCTTT. Protein: CASSPRTGVANTEAFF. The genes are TRBV7-2 and TRBJ1-1; 9 positions match TRBD1. The germline V gene has CDR1 SGHTA and CDR2 FQGNSA. The length of the CDR3 is 16 residues. J was trimmed by 1 base and V by 5 bases; bases with no gene match: 8.